A selection of T cell receptor beta chains follows, all from one sample in a study of response to subunit inactivated influenza vaccine. MiXCR, run by TCRdb on the RT-PCR reads, gives a single entry per CDR3 protein. Of 450,000 to 600,000 distinct CDR3 sequences listed, roughly 8.2% are singletons. The specimen comprised PBMCs from blood, sampled around 2 years after vaccination. These receptors were collected from a man between 50 and 69 years old who received an inactivated influenza vaccine. Each CDR3 is given with its conserved first and last residue. D genes are given only for firm matches. A clone size is listed for some rows: how often the clone was seen (once, few, many), or a class if it is expanded.

j_call	v_call	d_call	clone_size	cdr3_aa	cdr3_nt
TRBJ1-2	TRBV4-1	.	many	CASSQDRDGYGYTF	TGCGCCAGCAGCCAAGACCGGGACGGCTATGGCTACACCTTC
TRBJ2-5	TRBV5-1	.	.	CASSLVPGGEETQYF	TGCGCCAGCAGCCTGGTCCCGGGGGGCGAGGAGACCCAGTACTTC
TRBJ1-5	TRBV20-1	.	few	CSARHGYSNQPQHF	TGCAGTGCTAGACACGGGTATAGCAATCAGCCCCAGCATTTT
TRBJ1-6	TRBV5-1	.	.	CASSLWTSGSPLHF	TGCGCCAGCAGCTTATGGACCAGCGGGTCACCCCTCCACTTT
TRBJ1-1	TRBV2	TRBD1	once	CASTGRDRGEAFF	TGTGCCAGCACTGGGAGGGACAGGGGAGAAGCTTTCTTT
TRBJ2-2	TRBV7-9	.	many	CASSSRRDTGELFF	TGTGCCAGCAGCTCCCGGCGGGACACCGGGGAGCTGTTTTTT
TRBJ2-7	TRBV20-1	TRBD2	.	CIPEGLAGEVSYEQYF	TGCATCCCCGAGGGCCTAGCGGGAGAGGTCTCCTACGAGCAGTACTTC
TRBJ2-5	TRBV12-3/TRBV12-4	TRBD1	.	CASRRDRGETQYF	TGTGCCAGCAGACGGGACAGGGGGGAGACCCAGTACTTC
TRBJ2-1	TRBV18	TRBD2	many	CASSPLTSGSLNWQFF	TGTGCCAGCTCACCACTAACTAGCGGGAGTTTGAATTGGCAGTTCTTC
TRBJ1-6	TRBV5-5	.	many	CASSLVDNSPLHF	TGTGCCAGCAGCTTGGTTGATAATTCACCCCTCCACTTT
TRBJ2-7	TRBV9	.	.	CASSVATGKNEQYF	TGTGCCAGCAGCGTAGCTACAGGGAAGAACGAGCAGTACTTC
TRBJ2-5	TRBV5-1	TRBD1	.	CASSSGTGGRQETQYF	TGCGCCAGCAGTTCCGGGACAGGGGGTCGTCAAGAGACCCAGTACTTC
TRBJ1-5	TRBV20-1	TRBD1	few	CSARDLQGVQPQHF	TGCAGTGCTAGAGATCTACAGGGGGTCCAGCCCCAGCATTTT
TRBJ1-2	TRBV28	.	.	CASSLQWVDGLRYAYGYTF	TGTGCCAGCAGTTTACAATGGGTGGACGGCCTCCGGTATGCCTATGGCTACACCTTC
TRBJ2-2	TRBV29-1	TRBD2	many	CSVEGLAGNTGELFF	TGCAGCGTTGAAGGGCTAGCGGGCAACACCGGGGAGCTGTTTTTT
TRBJ2-1	TRBV2	.	few	CASNGLSNEQFF	TGTGCCAGCAATGGACTAAGCAATGAGCAGTTCTTC
TRBJ2-1	TRBV25-1	.	.	CASSELKGAYNEQFF	TGTGCCAGCAGTGAATTGAAAGGGGCCTACAATGAGCAGTTCTTC
TRBJ1-5	TRBV5-5	.	many	CASSLGFGTTQPQHF	TGTGCCAGCAGCTTGGGGTTTGGGACAACTCAGCCCCAGCATTTT
TRBJ2-1	TRBV2	.	many	CASSSSGQGFSYNEQFF	TGTGCCAGCAGCTCAAGCGGCCAGGGGTTCTCCTACAATGAGCAGTTCTTC
TRBJ2-1	TRBV28	TRBD2	few	CASSSPASGTNEQFF	TGTGCCAGCAGTTCCCCGGCTAGCGGGACCAATGAGCAGTTCTTC
TRBJ2-4	TRBV19	.	many	CASSSGQRKNIQYF	TGTGCCAGTAGTAGCGGACAGCGAAAAAACATTCAGTACTTC
TRBJ2-7	TRBV29-1	.	once	CSVRDVLHYEQYF	TGCAGCGTTCGGGACGTACTCCACTACGAGCAGTACTTC
TRBJ2-7	TRBV4-3	.	few	CASSQGAGSGEQYF	TGCGCCAGCAGCCAAGGGGCAGGGAGCGGCGAGCAGTACTTC
TRBJ1-5	TRBV2	.	.	CASSADKGDQPQHF	TGTGCCAGCAGTGCGGACAAGGGGGATCAGCCCCAGCATTTT
TRBJ1-3	TRBV5-1	.	many	CASSLTGPGNTIYF	TGCGCCAGCAGCTTGACAGGGCCTGGAAACACCATATATTTT
TRBJ1-1	TRBV6-1	.	.	CASTTFGGLSSETEAFF	TGTGCCAGCACTACCTTCGGAGGGTTAAGTTCGGAGACTGAAGCTTTCTTT
TRBJ1-6	TRBV18	.	.	CASSPGTNNSPLHF	TGTGCCAGCTCACCGGGGACGAATAATTCACCCCTCCACTTT
TRBJ1-2	TRBV7-2	.	many	CASSPNAGAGGYTF	TGTGCCAGCAGCCCCAATGCAGGGGCCGGTGGCTACACCTTC
TRBJ1-4	TRBV5-1	TRBD1	many	CASSSTGALNEKLFF	TGCGCCAGCAGCTCGACAGGGGCCCTTAATGAAAAACTGTTTTTT
TRBJ2-5	TRBV4-1	.	.	CASSQGIFQETQYF	TGCGCCAGCAGCCAAGGGATATTCCAAGAGACCCAGTACTTC
TRBJ2-3	TRBV6-1	.	.	CASSTGTVSTDTRYF	TGTGCCAGCAGTACCGGGACGGTCAGCACAGATACGCGGTATTTT
TRBJ1-1	TRBV6-9	TRBD1	many	CASSYFNRGNTEAFF	TGTGCCAGCAGTTATTTTAACAGGGGGAACACTGAAGCTTTCTTT
TRBJ2-7	TRBV20-1	TRBD1	many	CSATAQGVSYEQYF	TGCAGTGCGACAGCGCAGGGGGTCTCCTACGAGCAGTACTTC
TRBJ2-5	TRBV6-5	.	.	CASSYVRGQETQYF	TGTGCCAGCAGTTACGTCCGGGGGCAAGAGACCCAGTACTTC
TRBJ2-7	TRBV6-5	TRBD1	few	CASSYSNDRGYEQYF	TGTGCCAGCAGTTACTCGAATGACAGGGGGTACGAGCAGTACTTC
TRBJ1-6	TRBV30	TRBD1	few	CACHHRGFNSPLHF	TGTGCCTGCCACCACAGGGGTTTTAATTCACCCCTCCACTTT
TRBJ2-7	TRBV20-1	.	.	CSGSRGVSYEQYF	TGCAGTGGTTCTCGTGGGGTTTCCTACGAGCAGTACTTC
TRBJ1-2	TRBV7-2	.	few	CASSPIAGFNYGYTF	TGTGCCAGCAGCCCCATAGCGGGGTTTAACTATGGCTACACCTTC
TRBJ1-1	TRBV11-1	TRBD1	few	CASSSRQGSNTEAFF	TGTGCCAGCAGCTCCAGACAGGGTTCGAACACTGAAGCTTTCTTT
TRBJ1-5	TRBV2	TRBD1	.	CASSAQGQGLQPQHF	TGTGCCAGCAGTGCCCAAGGACAGGGATTGCAGCCCCAGCATTTT